This TCR beta chain was sequenced in a study of beta chain features in type 1 diabetes. With respect to this clone: Its antigen is undetermined.

The germline gives CDR1 MNHNY, CDR2 SVGAGI (reference sequence). Trimming left V 6 bases short and J 0 bases short, with 12 bases between. The CDR3 consists of 15 residues. TCRB transcripts that were expressed got sequenced, as all of the isolated RNA had been reverse transcribed. Repertoires were generated with immunoSEQ multiplex PCR, while TCRdb's copy carries only in-frame clones and drops some. Among hundreds of thousands of clones listed, around 15% were seen once. Overall study results and limits: Naive, central memory and Treg TCRB repertoires seemed to resemble each other more closely in patients than they did in healthy donors. Across all four CD4+ subsets, people with type 1 diabetes showed modestly shorter TCRB CDR3s.

The receptor was isolated from a man aged 18 to 30 in good health. Sequenced material: naive CD4+ T cells from blood. The chain recombines TRBV6-6 with TRBJ2-1; D not resolved. CDR3 loop: CASRQTESSYNEQFF. CDR3 bases: TGTGCCAGCAGACAAACAGAAAGCTCCTACAATGAGCAGTTCTTC.